This T cell receptor beta chain emerged from a study of patients and donors after allogeneic stem cell transplantation. MiXCR, run by TCRdb on the RT-PCR reads, gives a single entry per CDR3 protein. The profile covers about 960,000 distinct CDR3 sequences, with about a sixth appearing a single time and approximately 5.9% taken by the ten largest. CDR1 DFQATT and CDR2 SNEGSKA come from the germline V gene (reference sequence). V was pared by 6 bases and J by 7 bases, with 14 bases of the junction left unmatched. The CDR3 sequence is 15 residues long. A few counts support this clonotype. This sequence originates from a human donor who was either an allogeneic HSCT recipient or a stem cell or donor lymphocyte infusion donor (not recorded which). It is not recorded whose cells these are; they may come from a transplant donor. V usage is TRBV20-1 and J usage is TRBJ2-1; 8 bases are shared with TRBD2. The sequenced sample was blood, either unsorted or a sorted T cell fraction (not recorded which). The CDR3 is CSAPNRASGPNEQFF. CDR3 DNA: TGCAGTGCCCCGAATCGGGCTAGCGGGCCAAATGAGCAGTTCTTC.